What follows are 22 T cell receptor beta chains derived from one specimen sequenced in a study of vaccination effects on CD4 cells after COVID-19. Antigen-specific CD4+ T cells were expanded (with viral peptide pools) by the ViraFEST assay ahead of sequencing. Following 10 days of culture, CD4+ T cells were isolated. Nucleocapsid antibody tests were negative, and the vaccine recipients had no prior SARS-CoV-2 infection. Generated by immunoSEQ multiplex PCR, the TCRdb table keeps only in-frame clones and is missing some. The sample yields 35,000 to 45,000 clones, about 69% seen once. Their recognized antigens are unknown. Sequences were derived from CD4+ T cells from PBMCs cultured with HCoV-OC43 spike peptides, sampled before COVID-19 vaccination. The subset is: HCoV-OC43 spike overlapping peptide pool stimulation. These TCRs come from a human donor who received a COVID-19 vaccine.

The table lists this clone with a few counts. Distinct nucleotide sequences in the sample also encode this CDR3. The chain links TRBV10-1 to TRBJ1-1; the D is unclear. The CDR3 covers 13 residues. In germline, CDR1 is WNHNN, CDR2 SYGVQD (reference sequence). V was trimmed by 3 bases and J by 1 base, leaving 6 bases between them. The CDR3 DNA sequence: TGCGCCAGCAGTGATGAGAAGAACACTGAAGCTTTCTTT. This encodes CASSDEKNTEAFF.

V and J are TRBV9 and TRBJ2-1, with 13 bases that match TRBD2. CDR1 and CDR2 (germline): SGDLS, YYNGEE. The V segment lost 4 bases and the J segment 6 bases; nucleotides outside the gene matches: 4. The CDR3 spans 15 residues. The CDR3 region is CASSWTSGGRNEQFF. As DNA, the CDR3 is TGTGCCAGCAGCTGGACTAGCGGGGGCCGCAATGAGCAGTTCTTC.

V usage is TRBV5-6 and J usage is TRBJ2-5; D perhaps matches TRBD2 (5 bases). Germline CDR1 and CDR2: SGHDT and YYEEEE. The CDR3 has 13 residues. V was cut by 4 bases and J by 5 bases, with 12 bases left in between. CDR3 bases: TGTGCCAGCAGCCGCGTTGGGAGTGAGACCCAGTACTTC. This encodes CASSRVGSETQYF.

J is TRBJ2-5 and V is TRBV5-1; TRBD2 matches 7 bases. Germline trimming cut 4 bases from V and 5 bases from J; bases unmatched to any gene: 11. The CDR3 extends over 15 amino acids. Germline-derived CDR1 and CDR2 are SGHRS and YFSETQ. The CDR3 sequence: CASSAGTSGRETQYF. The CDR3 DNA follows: TGCGCCAGCAGCGCGGGGACCTCCGGGAGGGAGACCCAGTACTTC. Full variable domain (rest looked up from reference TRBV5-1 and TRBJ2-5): KAGVTQTPRYLIKTRGQQVTLSCSPISGHRSVSWYQQTPGQGLQFLFEYFSETQRNKGNFPGRFSGRQFSNSRSEMNVSTLELGDSALYLCASSAGTSGRETQYFGPGTRLLVL.

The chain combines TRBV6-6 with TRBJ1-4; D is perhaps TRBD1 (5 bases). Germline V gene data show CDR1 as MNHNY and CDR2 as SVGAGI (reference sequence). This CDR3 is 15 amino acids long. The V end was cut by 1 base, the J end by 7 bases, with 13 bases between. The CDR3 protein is CASSYLPGRGEKLFF. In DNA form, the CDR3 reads TGTGCCAGCAGTTACTTGCCAGGGAGGGGTGAAAAACTGTTTTTT.

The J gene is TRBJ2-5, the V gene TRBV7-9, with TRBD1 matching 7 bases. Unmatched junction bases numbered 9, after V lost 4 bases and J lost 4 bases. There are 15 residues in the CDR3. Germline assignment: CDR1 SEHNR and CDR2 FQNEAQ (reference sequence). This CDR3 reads CASSSPGTALETQYF. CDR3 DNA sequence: TGTGCCAGCAGCTCACCCGGGACAGCATTAGAGACCCAGTACTTC.

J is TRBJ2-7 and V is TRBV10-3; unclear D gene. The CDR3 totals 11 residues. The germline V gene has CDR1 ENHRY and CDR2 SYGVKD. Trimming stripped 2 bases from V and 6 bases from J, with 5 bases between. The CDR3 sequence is CAISEISEQYF. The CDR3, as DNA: TGTGCCATCAGTGAGATCTCCGAGCAGTACTTC.

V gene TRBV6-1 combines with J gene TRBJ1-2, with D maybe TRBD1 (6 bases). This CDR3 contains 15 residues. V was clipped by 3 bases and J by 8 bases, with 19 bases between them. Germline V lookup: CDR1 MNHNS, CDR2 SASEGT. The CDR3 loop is CASSEEPQGFRGYTF. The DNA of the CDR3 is TGTGCCAGCAGTGAGGAACCACAGGGATTCAGGGGCTACACCTTC.

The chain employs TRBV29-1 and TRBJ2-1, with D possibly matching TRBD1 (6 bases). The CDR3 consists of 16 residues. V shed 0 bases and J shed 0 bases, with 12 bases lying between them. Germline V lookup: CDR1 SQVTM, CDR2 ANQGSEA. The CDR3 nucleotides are TGCAGCGTTGAAGATTTCACAGGGCGCTCCTACAATGAGCAGTTCTTC. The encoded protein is CSVEDFTGRSYNEQFF.

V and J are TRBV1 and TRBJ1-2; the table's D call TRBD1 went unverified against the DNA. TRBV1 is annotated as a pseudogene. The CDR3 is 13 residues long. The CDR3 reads CTSRITGGGGYTF. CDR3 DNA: TGCACCAGCAGGATAACAGGGGGAGGGGGCTACACCTTC.

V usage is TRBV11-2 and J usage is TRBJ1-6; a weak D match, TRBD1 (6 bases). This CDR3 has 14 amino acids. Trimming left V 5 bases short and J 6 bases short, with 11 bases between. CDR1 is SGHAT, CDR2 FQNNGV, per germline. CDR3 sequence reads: CASSLWTANSPLHF. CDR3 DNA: TGTGCCAGCAGCCTTTGGACAGCTAATTCACCCCTCCACTTT.

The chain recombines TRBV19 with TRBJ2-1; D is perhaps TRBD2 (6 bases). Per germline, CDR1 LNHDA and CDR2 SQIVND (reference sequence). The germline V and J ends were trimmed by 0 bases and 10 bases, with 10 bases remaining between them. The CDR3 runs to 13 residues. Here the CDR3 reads CASSIDGGNEQFF. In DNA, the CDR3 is TGTGCCAGTAGTATAGACGGCGGGAACGAGCAGTTCTTC.

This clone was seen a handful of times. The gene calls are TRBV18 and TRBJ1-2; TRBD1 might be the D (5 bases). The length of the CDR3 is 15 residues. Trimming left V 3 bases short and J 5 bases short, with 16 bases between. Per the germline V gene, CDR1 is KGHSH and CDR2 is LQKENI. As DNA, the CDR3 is TGTGCCAGCTCACCGCAGAACCAGGGCCCATATGGCTACACCTTC. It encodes CASSPQNQGPYGYTF.

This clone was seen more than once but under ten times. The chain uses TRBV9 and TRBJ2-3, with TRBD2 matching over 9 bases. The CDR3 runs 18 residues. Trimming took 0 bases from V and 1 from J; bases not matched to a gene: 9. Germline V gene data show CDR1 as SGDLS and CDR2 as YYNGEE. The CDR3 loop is CASSVGGGGAPGTDTQYF. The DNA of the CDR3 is TGTGCCAGCAGCGTAGGTGGCGGGGGGGCTCCGGGCACAGATACGCAGTATTTT.

The CDR3 DNA sequence: TGTGCCAGTAGTATCTCACGGGCGGGAGCGGACCCATTCTTC. Amino acid sequence: CASSISRAGADPFF. The V and J genes are TRBV19 and TRBJ2-1; 7 nucleotides align to TRBD2. CDR3 length: 14 residues. Germline CDR1 is LNHDA and CDR2 is SQIVND (reference sequence). V trimming: 3 bases; J trimming: 16 bases; junction bases outside the gene matches: 15.

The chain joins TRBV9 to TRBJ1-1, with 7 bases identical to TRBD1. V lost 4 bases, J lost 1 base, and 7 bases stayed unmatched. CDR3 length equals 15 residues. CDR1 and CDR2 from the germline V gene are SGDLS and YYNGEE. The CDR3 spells CASSILGQTNTEAFF. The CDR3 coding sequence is TGTGCCAGCAGCATACTGGGACAGACGAACACTGAAGCTTTCTTT.

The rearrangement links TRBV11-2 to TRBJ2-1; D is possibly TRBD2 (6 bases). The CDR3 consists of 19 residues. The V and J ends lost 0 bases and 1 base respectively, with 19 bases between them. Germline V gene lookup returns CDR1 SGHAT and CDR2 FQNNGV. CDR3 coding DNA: TGTGCCAGCAGCTTAGATGCCTCATCGGGAGTACGGTCCTACAATGAGCAGTTCTTC. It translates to CASSLDASSGVRSYNEQFF.

The chain's CDR3 is CASFRQGAFGYTF. The CDR3 DNA reads TGTGCCTCCTTCCGACAGGGGGCGTTTGGCTACACCTTC. This chain links TRBV19 with TRBJ1-2, with 10 positions matching TRBD1. CDR1 and CDR2 from the germline V gene are LNHDA and SQIVND (reference sequence). With 11 bases clipped from V and 7 bases from J, the junction kept 10 bases outside the gene matches. The CDR3 consists of 13 residues. The full variable domain, rest sourced from reference TRBV19 and TRBJ1-2, is DGGITQSPKYLFRKEGQNVTLSCEQNLNHDAMYWYRQDPGQGLRLIYYSQIVNDFQKGDIAEGYSVSREKKESFPLTVTSAQKNPTAFYLCASFRQGAFGYTFGSGTRLTVV.

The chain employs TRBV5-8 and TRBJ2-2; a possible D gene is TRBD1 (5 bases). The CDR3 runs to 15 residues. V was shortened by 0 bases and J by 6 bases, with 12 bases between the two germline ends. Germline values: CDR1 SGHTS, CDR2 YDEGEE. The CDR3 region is CASSLGATESGELFF. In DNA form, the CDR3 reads TGTGCCAGCAGCTTGGGGGCGACAGAATCCGGGGAGCTGTTTTTT.

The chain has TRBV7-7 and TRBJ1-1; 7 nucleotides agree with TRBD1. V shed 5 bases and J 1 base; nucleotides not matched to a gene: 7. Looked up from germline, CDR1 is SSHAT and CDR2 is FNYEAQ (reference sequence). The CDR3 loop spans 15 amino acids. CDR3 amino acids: CASSPTRQGNTEAFF. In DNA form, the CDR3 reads TGTGCCAGCAGCCCGACCCGACAGGGGAACACTGAAGCTTTCTTT.

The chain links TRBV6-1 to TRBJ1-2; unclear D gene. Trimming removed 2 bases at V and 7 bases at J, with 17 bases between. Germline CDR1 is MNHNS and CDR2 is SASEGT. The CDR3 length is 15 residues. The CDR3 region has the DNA TGTGCCAGCAGTGAATCGGAGAGGGTTAGAGGTGGCTACACCTTC. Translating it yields CASSESERVRGGYTF.

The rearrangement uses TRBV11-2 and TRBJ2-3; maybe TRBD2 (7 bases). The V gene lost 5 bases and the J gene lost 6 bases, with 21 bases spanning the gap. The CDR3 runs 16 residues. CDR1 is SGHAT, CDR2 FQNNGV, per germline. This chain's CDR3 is CASSQVGGGTLDTQYF. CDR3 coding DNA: TGTGCCAGCAGCCAAGTTGGGGGGGGCACCTTGGATACGCAGTATTTT.